This T cell receptor (beta chain) was obtained from a study of shared clonotypes between healthy human individuals. Participating donors were healthy, HIV-negative adults free of recent acute infections or vaccinations. Profiled with immunoSEQ multiplex PCR; TCRdb holds only in-frame clones, not every one. The sample lists roughly 400,000 clones; 95% to 97% were seen once. The germline V gene encodes CDR1 SNHLY and CDR2 FYNNEI. V lost 7 bases and J lost 7, with 11 bases in between. This CDR3 spans 12 amino acids. The chain uses TRBV2 and TRBJ2-1; D is perhaps TRBD1 or TRBD2 (5 bases each). The specimen was memory CD8+ T cells sorted from blood. The subset: CD45RO+ cells pooled with CCR7-negative TemRA cells. The receptor comes from a man aged 25 to 40 in good health. The CDR3, as DNA: TGTGCCAGCAAGGGGAGCTATAATGAGCAGTTCTTC. Translated, it gives CASKGSYNEQFF.